This T cell receptor beta chain was recorded in a study of shared clonotypes between healthy human individuals. About the research overall: The study drew on two women and a few men aged 18 to 49 as donors.

Study results and limitations: Around 5% was the fraction of naive CD4 clonotypes found shared across a handful of donors. Compared with memory subsets, naive subsets generally had larger estimated richness. Generation probabilities were higher for clonotypes shared across all four sorted-subset donors than for unshared ones.

CD45RO-negative CD8 cells positively selected for CCR7 made up the naive population, which excluded terminally differentiated effector memory CD45RA+ cells. Worth noting for this clone: Its specificity is not known.

With 7 bases removed from V and 3 bases from J, the gap between germline ends came to 13 bases. Germline CDR1 and CDR2: MDHEN and SYDVKM. CDR3 length: 15 residues. Here immunoSEQ multiplex PCR was the method, and the copy in TCRdb shows in-frame clones only, minus some. The sample comprises around 600,000 clones, roughly 95% of which are singletons, and around 0.12% rests with the top ten. The V gene is TRBV28, the J gene TRBJ2-6; D gene uncertain. Sequences were obtained from naive CD8+ T cells sorted from blood. This TCR was recovered from a woman aged 25 to 39 in good health. CDR3 loop: CASKGRPLGANVLTF. The CDR3 DNA sequence: TGTGCCAGCAAGGGCAGACCTCTTGGGGCCAACGTCCTGACTTTC.